This T cell receptor (beta chain) was identified during a study of blood T cell repertoires in COVID-19. Study overall: PBMCs, B-cell-depleted T cells, or T cells were the source of the cDNA or gDNA that made up the material.

Authors' methods: Quantification of nucleated cells was approximated via reference gene primer amplification. Some clones are missing from TCRdb's copy, which holds only in-frame ones; the method was immunoSEQ multiplex PCR. That table gives V, J and clone size, and the DNA gave D and trimming. In the table there are nearly 350,000 clones, roughly nine tenths of which are singletons. Germline V gives CDR1 MDHEN, CDR2 SYDVKM. This CDR3 spans 15 amino acids. The V end was cut by 4 bases, the J end by 6 bases, with 18 bases between. Assignments of participants to cohorts depended upon their own reported clinical history.

The source is a young woman who had recovered from COVID-19. This chain links TRBV28 with TRBJ1-1, with D perhaps TRBD1 (6 bases). Material for sequencing was PBMCs or T cells enriched from blood (not recorded which). The DNA of the CDR3 is TGTGCCAGCAGTTCCTTCAAAGGGGGTTTGGCTGAAGCTTTCTTT. Protein sequence: CASSSFKGGLAEAFF. The full variable domain, its missing parts supplied by reference TRBV28 and TRBJ1-1, is DVKVTQSSRYLVKRTGEKVFLECVQDMDHENMFWYRQDPGLGLRLIYFSYDVKMKEKGDIPEGYSVSREKKERFSLILESASTNQTSMYLCASSSFKGGLAEAFFGQGTRLTVV.